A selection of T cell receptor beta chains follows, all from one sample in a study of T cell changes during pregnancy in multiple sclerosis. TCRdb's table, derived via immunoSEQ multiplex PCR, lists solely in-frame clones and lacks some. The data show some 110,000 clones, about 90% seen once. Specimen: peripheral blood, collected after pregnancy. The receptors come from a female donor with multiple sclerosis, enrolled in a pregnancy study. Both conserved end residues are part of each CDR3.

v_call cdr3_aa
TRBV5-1 CASSLVLRDWGTGTGYNEQFF
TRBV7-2 CASSLRAQGASSYEQYF
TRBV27 CASSDRGMAYEQYF
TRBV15 CATSEGVPGQGAFGYTF
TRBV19 CASRTSGRATSLTDTQYF
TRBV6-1 CASRSGTGVNTEAFF
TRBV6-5 CASRGVGKGQPQHF
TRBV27 CASSSPGQGNTEAFF
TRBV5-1 CASTPLLAGGSYNEQFF
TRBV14 CASMGAGRAAFTGELFF
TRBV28 CASKGGVRPQHF
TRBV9 CASSYEGANYGYTF
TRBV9 CASSYQTGREEKLFF
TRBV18 CASLPPPGTGNTEAFF
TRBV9 CASSFGGAGGEPQHF
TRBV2 CASSERVRAFF
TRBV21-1 CASSKIGSGNGYTF
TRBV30 CAWSYRGPSYGYTF
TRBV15 CATSRSTGTGENNEQFF
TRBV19 CASSDTLSSGNTIYF
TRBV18 CASSPQGLWDYGYTF
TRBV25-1 CASSEIGENQPQHF
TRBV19 CASSIGGGGQETQYF
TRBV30 CAWRGDRASSYEQYF
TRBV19 CASSIVTGDRQPQHF
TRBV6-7 CASSGPGQGLYEQYF
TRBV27 CASGYDRVGGYEQYF
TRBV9 CASSLGTSGIESYEQYF
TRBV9 CASSVVEGGNYGYTF
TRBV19 CASRGLAGNTGELFF
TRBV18 CASSTWGLDYYEQYF
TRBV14 CASSRSGGAYEQYF
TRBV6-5 CASRPTSGGGHTQYF
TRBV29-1 CSVQGMDTDTQYF
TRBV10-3 CAISEGGSTDTQYF
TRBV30 CAWSPGQGGQPQHF
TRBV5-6 CASRFSSGAPFYNEQFF
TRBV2 CASTRSGDYEQYF
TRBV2 CASSTGTVNTEAFF
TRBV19 CASSPGLARRSYNEQFF
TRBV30 CACLQGNNSPLHF
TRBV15 CATSRAGFWEQYF
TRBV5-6 CASSLGLAVYNEQFF
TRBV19 CASSIAGNSEAFF
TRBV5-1 CASSQDRTGGNIQYF
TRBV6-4 CASSATSLSTDTQYF
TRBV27 CASSSGQGYTPQHF
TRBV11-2 CASSRDRITGELFF
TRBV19 CASSPPGGETQYF
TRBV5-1 CASSPGTGAMTNEKLFF
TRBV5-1 CASSLDQGGAGELFF
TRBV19 CASSEVGFQPQHF
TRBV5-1 CASSPVNSPGLDTQYF
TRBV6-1 CAGSDVGAGNEKLFF
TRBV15 CATSTPFQPQHF
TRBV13 CASSLVFRGTDTQYF
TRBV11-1 CASSPVGRISYNEQFF